This paragraph reports one T cell receptor beta chain. The sample belongs to a study of T cells in Graves' hyperthyroidism and ophthalmopathy. RNA transcripts served as the template for amplifying TCR beta CDR3 regions. First-round RT-PCR of the TCR CDR3 relied on the HTBI primer set. TCRdb re-derived calls from the multiplex PCR reads in MiXCR, one entry per CDR3 protein. The table shows fewer than 750,000 distinct CDR3 sequences, with 13% to 15% occurring only once. The CDR3 is 15 amino acids. Trimming cost V 2 bases and J 4 bases, with 13 bases left between them. Germline V gene sequence: CDR1 SGHDT, CDR2 YYEEEE. On the basis of clinical symptoms, serum thyroxine and TRAb, thyroid ultrasound and orbital computed tomography, diagnoses were made.

V is TRBV5-6 and J is TRBJ1-5; D not resolved. The clonotype comes from a woman in her 50s with Graves' ophthalmopathy. Sequenced sample: blood. The CDR3 region has the DNA TGTGCCAGCAGCTTTAGGTTGGGGTTAAATCAGCCCCAGCATTTT. Translating it yields CASSFRLGLNQPQHF. The full variable domain, with the rest looked up from reference TRBV5-6 and TRBJ1-5, is DAGVTQSPTHLIKTRGQQVTLRCSPKSGHDTVSWYQQALGQGPQFIFQYYEEEERQRGNFPDRFSGHQFPNYSSELNVNALLLGDSALYLCASSFRLGLNQPQHFGDGTRLSIL.